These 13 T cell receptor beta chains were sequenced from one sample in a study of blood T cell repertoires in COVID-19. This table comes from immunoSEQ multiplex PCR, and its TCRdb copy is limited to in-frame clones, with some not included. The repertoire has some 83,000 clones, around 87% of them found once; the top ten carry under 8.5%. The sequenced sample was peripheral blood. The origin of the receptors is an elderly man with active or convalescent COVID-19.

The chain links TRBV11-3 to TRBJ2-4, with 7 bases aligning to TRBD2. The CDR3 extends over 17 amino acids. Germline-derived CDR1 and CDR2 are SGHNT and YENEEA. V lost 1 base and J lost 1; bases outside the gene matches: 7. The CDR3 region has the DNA TGTGCCAGCAGCTTAGGGGGGGGACTACGGGCCAAAAACATTCAGTACTTC. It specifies CASSLGGGLRAKNIQYF.

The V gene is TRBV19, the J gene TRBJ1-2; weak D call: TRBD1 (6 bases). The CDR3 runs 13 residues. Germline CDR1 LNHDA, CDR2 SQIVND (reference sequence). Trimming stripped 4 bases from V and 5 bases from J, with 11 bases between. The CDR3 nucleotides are TGTGCCAGTAGTACTAGGACAGATTATGGCTACACCTTC. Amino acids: CASSTRTDYGYTF.

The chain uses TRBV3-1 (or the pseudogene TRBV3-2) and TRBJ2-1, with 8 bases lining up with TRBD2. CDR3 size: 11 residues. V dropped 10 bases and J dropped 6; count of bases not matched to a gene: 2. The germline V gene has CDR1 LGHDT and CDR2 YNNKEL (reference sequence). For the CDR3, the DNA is TGTGCCACCGGGAGGGGCAATGAGCAGTTCTTC. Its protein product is CATGRGNEQFF.

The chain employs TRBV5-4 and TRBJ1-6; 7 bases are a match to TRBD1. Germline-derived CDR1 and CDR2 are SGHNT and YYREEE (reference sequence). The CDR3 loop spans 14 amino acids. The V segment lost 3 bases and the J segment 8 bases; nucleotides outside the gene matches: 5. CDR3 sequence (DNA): TGTGCCAGCAGCTGGGACACAGGGGATTCACCCCTCCACTTT. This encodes CASSWDTGDSPLHF.

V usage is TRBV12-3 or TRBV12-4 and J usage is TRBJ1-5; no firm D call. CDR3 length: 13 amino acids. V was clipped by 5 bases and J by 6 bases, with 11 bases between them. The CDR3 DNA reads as TGTGCCAGCAGTCCAGCGGTTATTCAGCCCCAGCATTTT. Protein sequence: CASSPAVIQPQHF.

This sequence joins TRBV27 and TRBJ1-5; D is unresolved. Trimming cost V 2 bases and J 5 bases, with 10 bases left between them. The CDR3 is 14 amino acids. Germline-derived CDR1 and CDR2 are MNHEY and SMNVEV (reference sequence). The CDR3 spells CASSLLPLDQPQHF. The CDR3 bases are TGTGCCAGCAGTTTACTACCGTTGGATCAGCCCCAGCATTTT.

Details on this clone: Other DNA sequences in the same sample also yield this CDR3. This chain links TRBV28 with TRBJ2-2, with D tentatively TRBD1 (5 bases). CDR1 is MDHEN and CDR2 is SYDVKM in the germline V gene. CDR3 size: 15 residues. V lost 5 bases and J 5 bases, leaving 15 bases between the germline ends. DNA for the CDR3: TGTGCCAGCAGTGGGGCAGAAAAGAATACCGGGGAGCTGTTTTTT. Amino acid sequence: CASSGAEKNTGELFF. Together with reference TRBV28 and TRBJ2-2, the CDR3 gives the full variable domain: DVKVTQSSRYLVKRTGEKVFLECVQDMDHENMFWYRQDPGLGLRLIYFSYDVKMKEKGDIPEGYSVSREKKERFSLILESASTNQTSMYLCASSGAEKNTGELFFGEGSRLTVL.

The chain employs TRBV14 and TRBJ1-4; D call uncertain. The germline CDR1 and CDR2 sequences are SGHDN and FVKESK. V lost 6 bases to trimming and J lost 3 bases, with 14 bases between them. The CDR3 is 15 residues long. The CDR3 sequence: CASSRFEGANEKLFF. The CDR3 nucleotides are TGTGCCAGCAGTCGTTTCGAGGGTGCTAATGAAAAACTGTTTTTT.

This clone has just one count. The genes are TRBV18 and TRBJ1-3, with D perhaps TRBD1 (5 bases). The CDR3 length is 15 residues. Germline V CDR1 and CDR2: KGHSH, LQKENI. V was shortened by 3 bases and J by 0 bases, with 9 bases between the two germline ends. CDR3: CASSPAGFSGNTIYF. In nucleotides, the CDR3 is TGTGCCAGCTCACCGGCAGGGTTCTCTGGAAACACCATATATTTT.

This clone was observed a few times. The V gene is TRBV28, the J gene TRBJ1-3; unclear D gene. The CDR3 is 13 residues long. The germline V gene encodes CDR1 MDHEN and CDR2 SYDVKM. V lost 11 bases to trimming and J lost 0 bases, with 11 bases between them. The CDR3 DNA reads TGTGCCGCAATGCGTAGCTCTGGAAACACCATATATTTT. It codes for CAAMRSSGNTIYF.

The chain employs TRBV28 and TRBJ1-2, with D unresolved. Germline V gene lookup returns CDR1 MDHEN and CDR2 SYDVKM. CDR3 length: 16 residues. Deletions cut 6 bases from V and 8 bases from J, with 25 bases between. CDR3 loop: CASSPRMRAGVSGYTF. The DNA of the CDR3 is TGTGCCAGCAGCCCTCGAATGAGGGCTGGAGTTTCGGGCTACACCTTC.

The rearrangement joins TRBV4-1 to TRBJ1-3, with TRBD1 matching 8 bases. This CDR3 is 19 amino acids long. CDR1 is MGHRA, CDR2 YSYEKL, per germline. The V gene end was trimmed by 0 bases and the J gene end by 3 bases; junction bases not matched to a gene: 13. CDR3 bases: TGCGCCAGCAGCCAAGAGCTGACCGGACAGGGACGGAGTGGAAACACCATATATTTT. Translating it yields CASSQELTGQGRSGNTIYF.

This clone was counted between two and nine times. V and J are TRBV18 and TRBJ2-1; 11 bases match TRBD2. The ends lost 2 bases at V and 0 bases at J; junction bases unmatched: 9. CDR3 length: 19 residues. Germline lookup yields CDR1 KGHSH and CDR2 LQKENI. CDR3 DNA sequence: TGTGCCAGCTCACCAGTGCCGACTAGCGGGGTGAGCTCCTACAATGAGCAGTTCTTC. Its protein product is CASSPVPTSGVSSYNEQFF.